Sequencing of this T cell receptor (beta chain) was carried out in a study of T cell repertoires in cytomegalovirus infection. MiXCR, run by TCRdb on the reads, gives a single entry per CDR3 protein. In the table there are some 130,000 distinct CDR3 sequences, roughly a quarter of which are singletons. Comment on this clonotype: What it binds is not known.

V trimming: 1 base; J trimming: 6 bases; junction bases outside the gene matches: 0. In germline, CDR1 is SGHAT, CDR2 FQNNGV. This CDR3 has 14 residues. J is TRBJ2-4 and V is TRBV11-2, with 10 bases that match TRBD1. The TCR originated in a human donor in good health (CMV status not recorded). Some clones in this sample may be carry-over from other donors' samples. The sequencing sample was made of PBMCs, sequenced either directly or after in vitro stimulation (not recorded which). The CDR3 sequence: CASSLGDRGNIQYF. The CDR3 bases are TGTGCCAGCAGCTTAGGGGACAGGGGAAACATTCAGTACTTC. Combining the CDR3 with reference TRBV11-2 and TRBJ2-4 gives the whole variable domain EAGVAQSPRYKIIEKRQSVAFWCNPISGHATLYWYQQILGQGPKLLIQFQNNGVVDDSQLPKDRFSAERLKGVDSTLKIQPAKLEDSAVYLCASSLGDRGNIQYFGAGTRLSVL.